A single sample gave rise to the 17 T cell receptor beta chains below, sequenced in a study of T cell changes during pregnancy in multiple sclerosis (dated by TCRdb to between 2017 and 2020). Preparation of the library involved the immunoSEQ multiplex PCR assay. TCRdb limited this immuneACCESS table to in-frame rearrangements with V and J called. A share of clones is missing; checked studies link under half to unresolved V genes, and the rest is unexplained. The sample has about 120,000 clones on record, 90% to 95% of them singletons. The ten top clones hold approximately 6.2% of the sample. Sample: peripheral blood, taken before pregnancy. The receptor source for this set is a female donor with multiple sclerosis, enrolled in a pregnancy study.

The V and J genes are TRBV28 and TRBJ2-3; TRBD2 is a possible D gene (6 bases). V was trimmed by 6 bases and J by 2 bases, leaving 18 bases between them. The germline V gene encodes CDR1 MDHEN and CDR2 SYDVKM. The CDR3 covers 16 residues. CDR3 amino acids: CASSAPSDVFTDTQYF. The DNA of the CDR3 is TGTGCCAGCAGCGCACCTAGCGACGTCTTCACAGATACGCAGTATTTT. Full variable domain (missing parts from reference TRBV28 and TRBJ2-3): DVKVTQSSRYLVKRTGEKVFLECVQDMDHENMFWYRQDPGLGLRLIYFSYDVKMKEKGDIPEGYSVSREKKERFSLILESASTNQTSMYLCASSAPSDVFTDTQYFGPGTRLTVL.

The V and J genes are TRBV6-5 and TRBJ1-1; D might be TRBD1 (6 bases). Trimming took off 5 bases at V and 0 bases at J, with 13 bases between the two ends. CDR3 length: 15 amino acids. The germline V gene has CDR1 MNHEY and CDR2 SVGAGI. CDR3 sequence (DNA): TGTGCCAGCAGTCCGGAGGGGGGGTTGAACACTGAAGCTTTCTTT. This encodes CASSPEGGLNTEAFF.

This clone is a singleton in its sample. The chain couples TRBV29-1 to TRBJ1-3; TRBD1 might be the D (6 bases). V was trimmed by 4 bases and J by 0 bases, leaving 22 bases between them. CDR1 is SQVTM, CDR2 ANQGSEA, per germline. This CDR3 comprises 18 residues. CDR3 loop: CSVVAWDNKDTSGNTIYF. The CDR3 coding sequence is TGCAGCGTTGTGGCATGGGACAACAAAGACACCTCTGGAAACACCATATATTTT.

V usage is TRBV19 and J usage is TRBJ1-2; no firm D call. V lost 7 bases, J lost 3 bases, and 9 bases lay in between. Germline lookup yields CDR1 LNHDA and CDR2 SQIVND (reference sequence). The CDR3 consists of 12 residues. DNA for the CDR3: TGTGCCAGTACGCAGGACTACTATGGCTACACCTTC. It yields the protein CASTQDYYGYTF. Based on the CDR3 plus reference TRBV19 and TRBJ1-2, the full variable domain is DGGITQSPKYLFRKEGQNVTLSCEQNLNHDAMYWYRQDPGQGLRLIYYSQIVNDFQKGDIAEGYSVSREKKESFPLTVTSAQKNPTAFYLCASTQDYYGYTFGSGTRLTVV.

This clone has just one count. The chain employs TRBV7-2 and TRBJ1-1; D not certain. With 3 bases removed from V and 7 bases from J, the gap between germline ends came to 12 bases. The V gene's germline CDR1 is SGHTA and CDR2 FQGNSA. This CDR3 comprises 13 residues. The CDR3 nucleotides are TGTGCCAGCAGCTTCGAGTGGAGAAGTGAAGCTTTCTTT. Translating it yields CASSFEWRSEAFF.

The chain uses TRBV30 and TRBJ2-5; TRBD2 matches at 7 bases. CDR1 and CDR2 (germline): GTSNPN, SVGIG (reference sequence). V dropped 6 bases and J dropped 6; count of bases not matched to a gene: 16. The CDR3 contains 15 residues. This chain's CDR3 is CACTAGTGGWKTQYF. In DNA, the CDR3 is TGTGCCTGCACCGCCGGGACGGGGGGTTGGAAGACCCAGTACTTC.

This clone has just a few counts. This chain joins TRBV4-1 and TRBJ1-1; 7 positions agree with TRBD1. This CDR3 has 14 residues. CDR1 is MGHRA and CDR2 is YSYEKL in the germline V gene. V lost 1 base to trimming and J lost 4 bases; unmatched junction nucleotides: 3. The CDR3 here is CASSQVQGTTEAFF. The CDR3 coding sequence is TGCGCCAGCAGCCAAGTACAGGGGACCACTGAAGCTTTCTTT.

The chain carries TRBV30 and TRBJ2-5; the D is unclear. V lost 2 bases, J lost 4 bases, and 8 bases lay in between. Germline V CDR1 and CDR2: GTSNPN, SVGIG (reference sequence). The CDR3 contains 12 residues. CDR3 amino acids: CAWSTFRETQYF. The CDR3 DNA reads as TGTGCCTGGAGTACTTTCCGAGAGACCCAGTACTTC.

The chain uses TRBV19 and TRBJ1-5, with TRBD1 identical over 8 bases. This CDR3 has 14 residues. The J segment lost 1 base and the V segment lost 6 bases, leaving 2 bases of the junction unmatched. Germline V CDR1 and CDR2: LNHDA, SQIVND (reference sequence). CDR3 region: CASRDRGSNQPQHF. The CDR3 DNA sequence: TGTGCCAGTAGAGACAGGGGCAGCAATCAGCCCCAGCATTTT. The variable domain in full, completed from reference TRBV19 and TRBJ1-5, reads DGGITQSPKYLFRKEGQNVTLSCEQNLNHDAMYWYRQDPGQGLRLIYYSQIVNDFQKGDIAEGYSVSREKKESFPLTVTSAQKNPTAFYLCASRDRGSNQPQHFGDGTRLSIL.

V gene TRBV5-4 combines with J gene TRBJ1-1; 9 nucleotides align to TRBD1. Germline V gives CDR1 SGHNT, CDR2 YYREEE (reference sequence). Losses at the gene ends were 4 bases for V and 5 bases for J; bases not matched to a gene: 6. The CDR3 is 14 amino acids. CDR3 in amino acids: CASSLQGAGTEAFF. The CDR3 DNA is TGTGCCAGCAGCCTACAGGGGGCTGGGACTGAAGCTTTCTTT.

This chain links TRBV5-1 with TRBJ1-1; D is unresolved. CDR1 and CDR2 (germline): SGHRS, YFSETQ. The CDR3 has 14 amino acids. The germline V and J ends were trimmed by 2 bases and 2 bases, with 10 bases remaining between them. CDR3 coding DNA: TGCGCCAGCAGCTTCTCGCCAGGAAACACTGAAGCTTTCTTT. Translation: CASSFSPGNTEAFF.

The CDR3 nucleotides read TGCGCCAGCAGCCCTAGACAGGGGCGGAGTGTGGCTTTCTTT. Its translation: CASSPRQGRSVAFF. The chain couples TRBV4-1 to TRBJ1-1, with TRBD1 identical over 8 bases. V was clipped by 4 bases and J by 11 bases; unmatched bases: 12. Germline CDR1 reads MGHRA; CDR2 reads YSYEKL. CDR3 size: 14 residues.

The chain recombines TRBV23-1 with TRBJ1-5; no reliable D call. Being an ORF, TRBV23-1 has a function that is uncertain. This CDR3 has 13 residues. Trimming pared 5 bases from V and 7 bases from J, leaving 12 bases between. In nucleotides, the CDR3 is TGCGCCAGCAGTGGCTTCGGGAGACAGCCCCAGCATTTT. Its translation: CASSGFGRQPQHF.

This clone was seen just once. The CDR3 spells CASSWGGGEQFF. CDR3 nucleotide sequence: TGTGCCAGCAGCTGGGGAGGCGGTGAGCAGTTCTTC. V gene TRBV5-4 combines with J gene TRBJ2-1, with D possibly being TRBD2 (6 bases). Germline-derived CDR1 and CDR2 are SGHNT and YYREEE (reference sequence). Trimming removed 3 bases at V and 9 bases at J, with 10 bases between. This CDR3 is 12 amino acids long.

The chain joins TRBV7-6 to TRBJ2-1, with a weak D call TRBD2 (5 bases). Trimming shortened V by 3 bases and J by 9 bases, and 18 bases separated the two germline ends. The CDR3 totals 15 residues. Germline-derived CDR1 and CDR2 are SGHVS and FNYEAQ. CDR3 DNA sequence: TGTGCCAGCAGCTTCGGCCGGCCCCAGAGCGGTGAGCAGTTCTTC. Its translation is CASSFGRPQSGEQFF. Drawing the rest from reference TRBV7-6 and TRBJ2-1, the complete variable domain is GAGVSQSPRYKVTKRGQDVALRCDPISGHVSLYWYRQALGQGPEFLTYFNYEAQQDKSGLPNDRFSAERPEGSISTLTIQRTEQRDSAMYRCASSFGRPQSGEQFFGPGTRLTVL.

The chain links TRBV6-4 to TRBJ1-5, with D possibly TRBD1 on 5 matching bases. CDR3 length: 14 residues. V lost 0 bases, J lost 6 bases, and 9 bases lay in between. Germline lookup yields CDR1 MRHNA and CDR2 SNTAGT. CDR3 in DNA: TGTGCCAGCAGTGACTCCGGGGGGGTTCAGCCCCAGCATTTT. Translating it yields CASSDSGGVQPQHF.

This clone has a single count. The chain has TRBV5-8 and TRBJ2-5, with a possible D match to TRBD1 (7 bases). The CDR3 consists of 16 residues. CDR1 is SGHTS, CDR2 YDEGEE, per germline. The germline V and J ends were trimmed by 0 bases and 2 bases, with 14 bases remaining between them. CDR3 sequence reads: CASSLGYQGGQETQYF. CDR3 nucleotide sequence: TGTGCCAGCAGCTTGGGATACCAGGGGGGACAAGAGACCCAGTACTTC.